A selection of T cell receptor beta chains follows, all from one sample in a study of Graves' ophthalmopathy and Graves' hyperthyroidism. TCRdb re-analysed the multiplex PCR reads in MiXCR, keeping a single row per CDR3 protein. The repertoire holds about 15,000 distinct CDR3 sequences, with roughly 50% as singletons. The sample consisted of peripheral blood. The receptors were sampled from a woman between 25 and 40 years old with Graves' ophthalmopathy. The CDR3 runs from the conserved cysteine through the conserved F or W. A D gene is named only where the DNA matches it firmly. Not every row has a clone size; where given, it reads once, few, many or a size class.

CDR3 DNA | CDR3 protein | V gene | clone size | D gene | CDR3 length | J gene
TGCAGTGCTCCCTGGACTGGTGCGGGAGCCTCCGAGCAGTACTTC | CSAPWTGAGASEQYF | TRBV20-1 | . | TRBD2 | 15 | TRBJ2-7
TGCAGTGAGTCCCACGGACGGCTAAACATTCAGTACTTC | CSESHGRLNIQYF | TRBV20-1 | . | . | 13 | TRBJ2-4
TGTGCCAGTAGTAGAGGGACGGGTCAGCCCCAGCATTTT | CASSRGTGQPQHF | TRBV19 | once | . | 13 | TRBJ1-5
TGCAGTGCTAGAGCTCGGACTAGCGGGAGCTCCTACGAGCAGTACTTC | CSARARTSGSSYEQYF | TRBV20-1 | . | TRBD2 | 16 | TRBJ2-7
TGTGCCAGCAGCCGGCTAGCGGGAGTCGCCGGGGAGCTGTTTTTT | CASSRLAGVAGELFF | TRBV14 | . | TRBD2 | 15 | TRBJ2-2
TGCGCCAGTAGTTGGAGCTCTAGAGGAGGGTTAAGAGAGACCCAGTACTTC | CASSWSSRGGLRETQYF | TRBV10-2 | . | . | 17 | TRBJ2-5
TGTGCCAGCAGCCTGACGGGGGGCAATGAGCAGTTCTTC | CASSLTGGNEQFF | TRBV6-6 | . | TRBD2 | 13 | TRBJ2-1
TGTGCCAGCAGCGCCGACACGAACACTGAAGCTTTCTTT | CASSADTNTEAFF | TRBV14 | few | . | 13 | TRBJ1-1
TGTGCCAGCAGTTTTCATTGGACAAATGAGCAGTTCTTC | CASSFHWTNEQFF | TRBV12-3/TRBV12-4 | . | . | 13 | TRBJ2-1
TGCAGTGCTAGAGATCCGGCTCCGTATACGCAGTATTTT | CSARDPAPYTQYF | TRBV20-1 | many | . | 13 | TRBJ2-3
TGTGCCAGCAGCAACATAGGCCGCAGGGGAGCTTTCTTT | CASSNIGRRGAFF | TRBV5-5 | . | . | 13 | TRBJ1-1
TGTGCCAGCGGTCCCTCGGGGGGGGATAACATTCAGTACTTC | CASGPSGGDNIQYF | TRBV5-4 | . | TRBD2 | 14 | TRBJ2-4
TGTGCCACCAGCGGGCCTGGGCAGAGGGAGCAGTACTTC | CATSGPGQREQYF | TRBV15 | many | . | 13 | TRBJ2-7
TGTGCCAGCAGCCAAAATGACGGCAATCAGCCCCAGCATTTT | CASSQNDGNQPQHF | TRBV7-6 | many | . | 14 | TRBJ1-5
TGTGCCACCAGTGTCGGGGGAGGAAACAATCAGCCCCAGCATTTT | CATSVGGGNNQPQHF | TRBV24-1 | . | . | 15 | TRBJ1-5
TGCAGTGCTAGATTGGTAACTAGCGGGAGGACCTACAATGAGCAGTTCTTC | CSARLVTSGRTYNEQFF | TRBV20-1 | . | TRBD2 | 17 | TRBJ2-1
TGTGCCAGCAGCTTGAGGGGACTAGCGGGGAACACCGGGAAGCTGTTTTTT | CASSLRGLAGNTGKLFF | TRBV5-5 | once | TRBD2 | 17 | TRBJ2-2
TGTGCCAGTAGTATACTAGCACGCAATGAGCAGTTCTTC | CASSILARNEQFF | TRBV19 | . | . | 13 | TRBJ2-1
TGTGCCAGCAGCCAAGGACAAGGTGGGGGGCGAGAGACCCAGTACTTC | CASSQGQGGGRETQYF | TRBV4-2 | many | . | 16 | TRBJ2-5
TGCGCCAGCAGCCCTACAGGGGGCGCTGATCAGCCCCAGCATTTT | CASSPTGGADQPQHF | TRBV5-1 | . | TRBD1 | 15 | TRBJ1-5
TGTGCCAGCAGTCCCCGGGACACTACCTACGAGCAGTACTTC | CASSPRDTTYEQYF | TRBV28 | medium-sized | . | 14 | TRBJ2-7
TGCAGCGGCCCCATTATGGGGGAGCCTGGAGAGACCCAGTACTTC | CSGPIMGEPGETQYF | TRBV29-1 | many | . | 15 | TRBJ2-5
TGTGCCAGCAGCTTTGGGGGGGGTCAGCCCCAGCATTTT | CASSFGGGQPQHF | TRBV5-6 | many | . | 13 | TRBJ1-5
TGTGCCAGCAGTGAGGCGGGAGGGCCACTTGAGCAGTTCTTC | CASSEAGGPLEQFF | TRBV25-1 | few | TRBD2 | 14 | TRBJ2-1
TGTGCCAGTAGCGCGAGGACAGTCGGCAATCAGCCCCAGCATTTT | CASSARTVGNQPQHF | TRBV19 | . | . | 15 | TRBJ1-5
TGTGCCAGCAGTGTAACAGATACGCAGTATTTT | CASSVTDTQYF | TRBV12-3/TRBV12-4 | many | . | 11 | TRBJ2-3
TGTGCCAGCAGCTTAACCGGCTATGAGCAGTTCTTC | CASSLTGYEQFF | TRBV7-2 | . | . | 12 | TRBJ2-1
TGTGCCATCGGACAAACAGAGAAGACCCAGTACTTC | CAIGQTEKTQYF | TRBV2 | . | . | 12 | TRBJ2-5
TGCGCCAGCAGCTTGGGACAGATTTCCTACGAGCAGTACTTC | CASSLGQISYEQYF | TRBV5-1 | few | . | 14 | TRBJ2-7
TGCAGTGCTAGAATCGCAGGGGGCAGCTATGGCTACACCTTC | CSARIAGGSYGYTF | TRBV20-1 | many | TRBD1 | 14 | TRBJ1-2
TGCGCCAGCAGCTTGGGTGGGAGGCGCACAGATACGCAGTATTTT | CASSLGGRRTDTQYF | TRBV5-1 | . | . | 15 | TRBJ2-3
TGTGTCAGCACCACGCTCGGGACTAGCGGGAGGAAAGTATTAGATACGCAGTATTTT | CVSTTLGTSGRKVLDTQYF | TRBV2 | . | TRBD2 | 19 | TRBJ2-3
TGTGCCATCAGTGAGTCTGGCCAGGGTAATCAGCCCCAGCATTTT | CAISESGQGNQPQHF | TRBV10-3 | . | . | 15 | TRBJ1-5
TGCGCCAGCAGTGATAGGACAGGGGGCTGGAGTGGCTACACCTTC | CASSDRTGGWSGYTF | TRBV10-2 | . | TRBD1 | 15 | TRBJ1-2
TGTGCCAGCAGTGTATTTGGGATGGGACCATCCTTCAACTATGGCTACACCTTC | CASSVFGMGPSFNYGYTF | TRBV2 | . | . | 18 | TRBJ1-2
TGTGCCAGCAAAAAGGAAGGGATAGATTCACCCCTCCACTTT | CASKKEGIDSPLHF | TRBV2 | . | . | 14 | TRBJ1-6
TGTGCCACCAGTGAAGGCGGTGGAGGGGGCAATGAGCAGTTCTTC | CATSEGGGGGNEQFF | TRBV24-1 | few | . | 15 | TRBJ2-1
TGTGCCACCAGCAGTCGCGGGGGGGAGGGGAGCACGGATACGCAGTATTTT | CATSSRGGEGSTDTQYF | TRBV15 | . | TRBD2 | 17 | TRBJ2-3
TGTGCCACCAGTGATTCCAGCGCAAAAGGAGGCTATGGCTACACCTTC | CATSDSSAKGGYGYTF | TRBV24-1 | . | . | 16 | TRBJ1-2
TGTGCCAGCAGTTACTCGTGGGGAGGCTCCTACGAGCAGTACTTC | CASSYSWGGSYEQYF | TRBV6-5 | . | . | 15 | TRBJ2-7
TGTGCCAGCAGCTTACTAGGGTACGAGCAGTACTTC | CASSLLGYEQYF | TRBV7-2 | few | . | 12 | TRBJ2-7
TGTGCCAGCAGTGAAGGATTTGGCTACACCTTC | CASSEGFGYTF | TRBV2 | many | . | 11 | TRBJ1-2
TGTACCAGCAGCTTGACCGTGGGAAATACACCCCTCCACTTT | CTSSLTVGNTPLHF | TRBV7-8 | . | . | 14 | TRBJ1-6
TGTGCCAGCAGCTTACGCCGCGGGGGGCCACAAGGGACCCAGTACTTC | CASSLRRGGPQGTQYF | TRBV7-9 | . | TRBD2 | 16 | TRBJ2-5
TGCGCCAGCAGCATACTCGGGACTAGCGGCTACGAGCAGTACTTC | CASSILGTSGYEQYF | TRBV5-1 | . | TRBD2 | 15 | TRBJ2-7
TGTGCCAGCACCCCAAGGGGACTAGCATCCTACAATGAGCAGTTCTTC | CASTPRGLASYNEQFF | TRBV6-1 | many | TRBD2 | 16 | TRBJ2-1
TGCAGTGCAACGACTAGCGGGAGATCCGGCAATGAGCAGTTCTTC | CSATTSGRSGNEQFF | TRBV20-1 | few | TRBD2 | 15 | TRBJ2-1
TGTGCCAGCAGCTTATTGGGGGGATATGGATCCCAGCATTTT | CASSLLGGYGSQHF | TRBV7-2 | . | . | 14 | TRBJ1-5
TGTGCCAGCAGTGGACTAGCGGGAGGGGTTCATGAGCAGTTCTTC | CASSGLAGGVHEQFF | TRBV12-3/TRBV12-4 | . | TRBD2 | 15 | TRBJ2-1
TGTGCCAGCAGTGAATTTAGACAGGGGCCTGGGAGTGAAGCTTTCTTT | CASSEFRQGPGSEAFF | TRBV25-1 | . | TRBD1 | 16 | TRBJ1-1
TGTGCCAGCAGCCTAGGACACTCCACTGAAGCTTTCTTT | CASSLGHSTEAFF | TRBV7-8 | few | . | 13 | TRBJ1-1
TGTGCCAGCAGCTTAGCAGGGTTTTTGGGTTTGGACGAGCAGTACTTC | CASSLAGFLGLDEQYF | TRBV7-9 | few | . | 16 | TRBJ2-7
TGTGCCAGCAGCCCCATCTACAATGAGCAGTTCTTC | CASSPIYNEQFF | TRBV7-9 | . | . | 12 | TRBJ2-1